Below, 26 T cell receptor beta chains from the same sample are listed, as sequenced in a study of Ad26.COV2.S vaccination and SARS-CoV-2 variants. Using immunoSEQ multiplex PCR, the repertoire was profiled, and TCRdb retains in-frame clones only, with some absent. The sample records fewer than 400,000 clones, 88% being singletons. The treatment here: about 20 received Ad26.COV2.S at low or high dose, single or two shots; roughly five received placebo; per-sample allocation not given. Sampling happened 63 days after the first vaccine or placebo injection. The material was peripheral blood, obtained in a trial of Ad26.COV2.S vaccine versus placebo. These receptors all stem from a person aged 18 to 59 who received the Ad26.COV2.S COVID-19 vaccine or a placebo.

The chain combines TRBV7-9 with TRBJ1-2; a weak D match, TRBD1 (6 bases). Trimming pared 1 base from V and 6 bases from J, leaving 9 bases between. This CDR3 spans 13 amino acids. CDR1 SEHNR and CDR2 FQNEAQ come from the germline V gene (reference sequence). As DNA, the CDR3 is TGTGCCAGCAGCTTAGGGGGGCGCGATGGCTACACCTTC. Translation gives CASSLGGRDGYTF. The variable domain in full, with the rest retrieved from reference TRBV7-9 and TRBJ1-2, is DTGVSQNPRHKITKRGQNVTFRCDPISEHNRLYWYRQTLGQGPEFLTYFQNEAQLEKSRLLSDRFSAERPKGSFSTLEIQRTEQGDSAMYLCASSLGGRDGYTFGSGTRLTVV.

The DNA for the CDR3 is TGTGCCAGCTCAGCGGGGGGTTCAATTACCGGGGAGCTGTTTTTT. Translation gives CASSAGGSITGELFF. The rearrangement uses TRBV9 and TRBJ2-2; 9 bases align to TRBD2. V trimming: 7 bases; J trimming: 5 bases; junction bases outside the gene matches: 9. This CDR3 spans 15 amino acids. Germline CDR1 and CDR2: SGDLS and YYNGEE.

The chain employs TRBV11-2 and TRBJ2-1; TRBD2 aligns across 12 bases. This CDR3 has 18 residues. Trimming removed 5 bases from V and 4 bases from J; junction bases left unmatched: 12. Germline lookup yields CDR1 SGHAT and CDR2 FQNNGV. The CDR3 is CASSLPSGGASYYNEQFF. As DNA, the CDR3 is TGTGCCAGCAGCCTCCCTAGCGGGGGGGCCTCTTATTACAATGAGCAGTTCTTC. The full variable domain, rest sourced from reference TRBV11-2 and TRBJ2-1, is EAGVAQSPRYKIIEKRQSVAFWCNPISGHATLYWYQQILGQGPKLLIQFQNNGVVDDSQLPKDRFSAERLKGVDSTLKIQPAKLEDSAVYLCASSLPSGGASYYNEQFFGPGTRLTVL.

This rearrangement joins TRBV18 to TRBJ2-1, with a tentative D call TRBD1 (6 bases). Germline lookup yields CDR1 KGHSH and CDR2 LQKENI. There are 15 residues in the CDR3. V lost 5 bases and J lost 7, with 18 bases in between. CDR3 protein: CASSTGTPPANEQFF. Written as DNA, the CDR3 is TGTGCCAGCTCAACCGGGACACCGCCTGCAAATGAGCAGTTCTTC.

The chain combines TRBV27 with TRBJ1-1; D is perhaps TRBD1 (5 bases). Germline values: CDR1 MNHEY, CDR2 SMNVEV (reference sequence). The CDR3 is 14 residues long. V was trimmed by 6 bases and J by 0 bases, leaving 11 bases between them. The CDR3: CASRGLLMNTEAFF. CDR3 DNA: TGTGCCAGCAGGGGGCTCCTAATGAACACTGAAGCTTTCTTT.

CDR3 in DNA: TGTGCCAGCAGCTTGGGGTACCTCGGCCCAGATACGCAGTATTTT. Translation gives CASSLGYLGPDTQYF. The gene calls are TRBV5-5 and TRBJ2-3; D is uncertain. Deletions cut 0 bases from V and 4 bases from J, with 12 bases between. Germline V gene lookup returns CDR1 SGHKS and CDR2 YYEKEE (reference sequence). The length of the CDR3 is 15 residues.

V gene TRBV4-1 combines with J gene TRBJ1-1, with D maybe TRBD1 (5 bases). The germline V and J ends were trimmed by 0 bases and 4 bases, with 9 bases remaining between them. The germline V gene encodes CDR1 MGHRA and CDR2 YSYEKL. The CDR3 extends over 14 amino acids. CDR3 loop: CASSQDSGGTEAFF. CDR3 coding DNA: TGCGCCAGCAGCCAAGATTCGGGGGGCACTGAAGCTTTCTTT.

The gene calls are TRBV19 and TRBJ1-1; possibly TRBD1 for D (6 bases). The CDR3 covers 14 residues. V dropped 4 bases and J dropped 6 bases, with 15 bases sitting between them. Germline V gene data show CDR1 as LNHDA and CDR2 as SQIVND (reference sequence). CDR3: CASSTGARSAEAFF. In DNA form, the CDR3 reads TGTGCCAGTAGTACAGGGGCCCGTTCCGCTGAAGCTTTCTTT.

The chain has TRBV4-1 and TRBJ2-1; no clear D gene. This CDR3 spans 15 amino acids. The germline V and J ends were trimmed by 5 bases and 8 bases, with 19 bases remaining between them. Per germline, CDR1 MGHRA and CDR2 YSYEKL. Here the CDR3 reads CASSSSPQTGHEQFF. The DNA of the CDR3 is TGCGCCAGCAGCTCCAGTCCCCAAACGGGCCATGAGCAGTTCTTC.

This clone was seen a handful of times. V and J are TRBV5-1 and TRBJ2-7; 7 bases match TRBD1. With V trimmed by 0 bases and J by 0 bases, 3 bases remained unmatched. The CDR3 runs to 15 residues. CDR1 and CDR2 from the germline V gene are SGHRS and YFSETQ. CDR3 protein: CASSLVQGPSYEQYF. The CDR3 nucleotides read TGCGCCAGCAGCTTGGTACAGGGGCCCTCCTACGAGCAGTACTTC.

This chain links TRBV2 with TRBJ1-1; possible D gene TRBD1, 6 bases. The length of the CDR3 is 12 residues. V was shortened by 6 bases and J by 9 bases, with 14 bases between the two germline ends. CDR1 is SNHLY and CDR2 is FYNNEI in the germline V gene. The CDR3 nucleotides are TGTGCCAGCAGCGACGGGGGGCCCCAAGCTTTCTTT. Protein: CASSDGGPQAFF. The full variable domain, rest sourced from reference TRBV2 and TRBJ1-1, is EPEVTQTPSHQVTQMGQEVILRCVPISNHLYFYWYRQILGQKVEFLVSFYNNEISEKSEIFDDQFSVERPDGSNFTLKIRSTKLEDSAMYFCASSDGGPQAFFGQGTRLTVV.

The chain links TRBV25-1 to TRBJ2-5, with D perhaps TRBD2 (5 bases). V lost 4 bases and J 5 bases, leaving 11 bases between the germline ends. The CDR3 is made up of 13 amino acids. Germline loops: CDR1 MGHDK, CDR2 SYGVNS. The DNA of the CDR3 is TGTGCCAGCAGTGTAGATAGCGCGGAGACCCAGTACTTC. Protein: CASSVDSAETQYF.

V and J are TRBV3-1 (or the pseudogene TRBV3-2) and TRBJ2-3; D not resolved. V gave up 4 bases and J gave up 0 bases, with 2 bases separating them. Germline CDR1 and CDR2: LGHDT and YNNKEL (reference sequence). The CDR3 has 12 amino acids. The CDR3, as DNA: TGTGCCAGCAGCCCAAGCACAGATACGCAGTATTTT. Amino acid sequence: CASSPSTDTQYF.

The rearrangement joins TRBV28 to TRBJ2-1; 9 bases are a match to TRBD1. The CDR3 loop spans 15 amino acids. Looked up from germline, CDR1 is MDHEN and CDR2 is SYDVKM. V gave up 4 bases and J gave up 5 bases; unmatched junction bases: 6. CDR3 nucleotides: TGTGCCAGCAGTTCGCCGGGACAGGGCCACAATGAGCAGTTCTTC. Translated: CASSSPGQGHNEQFF.

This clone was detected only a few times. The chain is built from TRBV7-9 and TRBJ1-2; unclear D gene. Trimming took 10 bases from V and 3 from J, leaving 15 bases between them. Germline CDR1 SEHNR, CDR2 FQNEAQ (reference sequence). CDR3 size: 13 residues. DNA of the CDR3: TGTGCCACCCAACACCTATTCGACTATGGCTACACCTTC. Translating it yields CATQHLFDYGYTF.

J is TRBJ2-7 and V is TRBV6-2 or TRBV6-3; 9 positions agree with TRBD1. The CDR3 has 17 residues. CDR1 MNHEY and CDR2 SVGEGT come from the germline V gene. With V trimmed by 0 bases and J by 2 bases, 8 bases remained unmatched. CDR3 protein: CASSYSKRDREPYEQYF. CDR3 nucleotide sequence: TGTGCCAGCAGTTACTCGAAGCGGGACAGGGAGCCCTACGAGCAGTACTTC.

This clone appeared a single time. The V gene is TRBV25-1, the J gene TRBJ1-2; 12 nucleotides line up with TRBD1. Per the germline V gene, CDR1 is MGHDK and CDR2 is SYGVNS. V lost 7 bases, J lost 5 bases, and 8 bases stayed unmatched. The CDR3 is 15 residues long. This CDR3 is CASTTGQGASYGYTF. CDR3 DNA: TGTGCCAGCACCACGGGACAGGGGGCGTCTTATGGCTACACCTTC.

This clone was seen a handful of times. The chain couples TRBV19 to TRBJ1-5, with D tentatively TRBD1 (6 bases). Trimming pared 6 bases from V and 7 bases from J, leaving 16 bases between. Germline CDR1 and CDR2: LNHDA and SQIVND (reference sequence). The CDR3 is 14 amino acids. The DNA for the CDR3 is TGTGCCAGTAGATGGGGGCCCCAGGGACAGCCCCAGCATTTT. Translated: CASRWGPQGQPQHF.

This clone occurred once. The CDR3 nucleotides are TGTGCCAGCTCACCGTCTCCTACAGTACAGGGCACCGGGGAGCTGTTTTTT. Translating it yields CASSPSPTVQGTGELFF. This rearrangement joins TRBV18 to TRBJ2-2; D might be TRBD1 (6 bases). The V gene lost 3 bases and the J gene lost 4 bases, with 18 bases spanning the gap. Germline CDR1 and CDR2: KGHSH and LQKENI. CDR3 length: 17 amino acids.

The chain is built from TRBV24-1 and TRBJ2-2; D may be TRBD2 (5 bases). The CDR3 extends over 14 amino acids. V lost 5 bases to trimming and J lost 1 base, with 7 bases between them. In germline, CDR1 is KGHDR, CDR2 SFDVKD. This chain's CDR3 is CATSGGLNTGELFF. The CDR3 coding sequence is TGTGCCACCAGTGGAGGGCTGAACACCGGGGAGCTGTTTTTT.

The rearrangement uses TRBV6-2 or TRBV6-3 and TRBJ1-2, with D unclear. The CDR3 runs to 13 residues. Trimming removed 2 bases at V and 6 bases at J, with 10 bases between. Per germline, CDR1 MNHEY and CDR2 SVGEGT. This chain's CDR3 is CASSYEAVDGYTF. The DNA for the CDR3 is TGTGCCAGCAGTTACGAGGCGGTCGATGGCTACACCTTC.

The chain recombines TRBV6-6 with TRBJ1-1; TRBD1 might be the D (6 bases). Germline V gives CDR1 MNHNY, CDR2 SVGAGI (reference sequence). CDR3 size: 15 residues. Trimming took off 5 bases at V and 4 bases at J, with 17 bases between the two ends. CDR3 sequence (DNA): TGTGCCAGCAGTCGTCGACAGGCCCGGGGCACTGAAGCTTTCTTT. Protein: CASSRRQARGTEAFF.

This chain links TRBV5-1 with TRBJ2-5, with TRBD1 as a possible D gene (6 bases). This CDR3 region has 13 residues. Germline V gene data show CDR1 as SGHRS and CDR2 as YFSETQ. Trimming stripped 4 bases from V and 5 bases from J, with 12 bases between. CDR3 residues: CASSVTGTETQYF. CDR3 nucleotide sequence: TGCGCCAGCAGCGTCACAGGGACGGAGACCCAGTACTTC. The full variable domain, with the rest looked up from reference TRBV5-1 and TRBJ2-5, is KAGVTQTPRYLIKTRGQQVTLSCSPISGHRSVSWYQQTPGQGLQFLFEYFSETQRNKGNFPGRFSGRQFSNSRSEMNVSTLELGDSALYLCASSVTGTETQYFGPGTRLLVL.

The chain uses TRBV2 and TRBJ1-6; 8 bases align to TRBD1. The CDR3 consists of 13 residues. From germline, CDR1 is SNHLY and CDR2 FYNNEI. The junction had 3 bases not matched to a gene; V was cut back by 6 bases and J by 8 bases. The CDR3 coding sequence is TGTGCCAGCAGGGCAGGGGGCGATTCACCCCTCCACTTT. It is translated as CASRAGGDSPLHF. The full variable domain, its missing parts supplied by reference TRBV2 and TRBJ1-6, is EPEVTQTPSHQVTQMGQEVILRCVPISNHLYFYWYRQILGQKVEFLVSFYNNEISEKSEIFDDQFSVERPDGSNFTLKIRSTKLEDSAMYFCASRAGGDSPLHFGNGTRLTVT.

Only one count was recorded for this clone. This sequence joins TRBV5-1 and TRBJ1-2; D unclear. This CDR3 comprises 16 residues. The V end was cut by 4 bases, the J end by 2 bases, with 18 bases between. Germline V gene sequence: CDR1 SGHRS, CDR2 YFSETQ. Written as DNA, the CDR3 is TGCGCCAGCAGCCCCGGGCCTATGGGATCCAACTATGGCTACACCTTC. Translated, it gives CASSPGPMGSNYGYTF.

CDR3 amino acids: CASSRSGWHTAEAFF. In nucleotides, the CDR3 is TGTGCCAGCAGTAGATCCGGGTGGCATACGGCTGAAGCTTTCTTT. V and J are TRBV6-5 and TRBJ1-1, with unresolved D. Germline loops: CDR1 MNHEY, CDR2 SVGAGI. The CDR3 loop spans 15 amino acids. V lost 5 bases and J lost 6, with 19 bases in between.